This TCR beta chain was retrieved from a study of blood T cell repertoires in COVID-19. Turning to the study itself: Sources were T cells, B-cell-depleted T cells, or PBMCs; the material itself was cDNA or gDNA.

In the authors' workflow: Amplification with reference gene primers provided the estimates of nucleated cell counts. Method: immunoSEQ multiplex PCR; TCRdb's copy keeps in-frame clones and lacks some. Clone size and the V and J calls come from that table; the DNA yielded D and trimming. The table includes around 120,000 clones, almost 90% detected once. The sample comprised peripheral blood. The source is a woman aged 60-70 years with COVID-19, enrolled during active disease.

Here the CDR3 reads CASSRTGGTEAFF. The CDR3 DNA is TGTGCCAGCAGCCGGACGGGGGGCACTGAAGCTTTCTTT. The gene calls are TRBV7-3 and TRBJ1-1, with D possibly being TRBD1 (5 bases). The V end lost 5 bases, the J end lost 4 bases, and 11 bases lay between the germline ends. Germline V gives CDR1 SGHTA, CDR2 FQGTGA. The CDR3 totals 13 residues.